This TCR beta chain was recovered during a study of blood T cell repertoires in COVID-19. With 3 bases clipped from V and 6 bases from J, the junction kept 2 bases outside the gene matches. The CDR3 contains 12 residues. Germline values: CDR1 SGHVS, CDR2 FQNEAQ. Generated by immunoSEQ multiplex PCR, the TCRdb table keeps only in-frame clones and is missing some. The sample lists around 73,000 clones; around 81% were seen once. The sequencing sample was made of peripheral blood. V is TRBV7-8 and J is TRBJ2-7; 7 bases line up with TRBD2. This TCR was recovered from a human donor in a cohort sampled during active COVID-19. The DNA of the CDR3 is TGTGCCAGCAGCTTCGGGGGGAGCGAGCAGTACTTC. This gives the protein CASSFGGSEQYF.